The source of this T cell receptor beta chain is a study of blood T cell repertoires in COVID-19. Assay used: immunoSEQ multiplex PCR; TCRdb lists only in-frame clones, some missing. The sample has fewer than 150,000 clones; roughly 88% are singletons. V was clipped by 0 bases and J by 7 bases; unmatched bases: 6. Germline V CDR1 and CDR2: LGHDT, YNNKEL (reference sequence). The CDR3 has 15 amino acids. Sequencing was done on a sample of peripheral blood. The TCR comes from a woman aged 45-65 years with active or convalescent COVID-19. This sequence joins TRBV3-1 (or the pseudogene TRBV3-2) and TRBJ1-2, with TRBD1 identical over 9 bases. In nucleotides, the CDR3 is TGTGCCAGCAGCCAAGATAACAGGGGGCCTGGTGGCTACACCTTC. Translating it yields CASSQDNRGPGGYTF.